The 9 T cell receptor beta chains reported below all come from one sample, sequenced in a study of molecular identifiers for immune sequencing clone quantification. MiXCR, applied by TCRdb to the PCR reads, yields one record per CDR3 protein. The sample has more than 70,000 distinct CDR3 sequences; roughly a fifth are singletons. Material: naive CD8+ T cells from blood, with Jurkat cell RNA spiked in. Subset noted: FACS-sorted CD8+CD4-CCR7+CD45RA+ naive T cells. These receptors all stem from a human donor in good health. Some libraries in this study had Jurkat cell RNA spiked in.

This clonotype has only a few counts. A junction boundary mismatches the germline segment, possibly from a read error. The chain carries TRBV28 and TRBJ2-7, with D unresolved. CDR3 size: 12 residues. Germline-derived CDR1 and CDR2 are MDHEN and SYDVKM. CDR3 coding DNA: TGTGCCAGCAGTTTATTGGGCCGAGAGCAGTGCTTC. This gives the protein CASSLLGREQCF.

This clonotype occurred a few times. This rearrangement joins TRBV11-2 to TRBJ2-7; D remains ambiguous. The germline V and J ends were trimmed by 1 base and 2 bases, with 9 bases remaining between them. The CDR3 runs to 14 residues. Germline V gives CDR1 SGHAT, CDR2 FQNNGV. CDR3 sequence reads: CASSLVDGAYEQYF. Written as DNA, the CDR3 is TGTGCCAGCAGCTTAGTTGACGGAGCCTACGAGCAGTACTTC.

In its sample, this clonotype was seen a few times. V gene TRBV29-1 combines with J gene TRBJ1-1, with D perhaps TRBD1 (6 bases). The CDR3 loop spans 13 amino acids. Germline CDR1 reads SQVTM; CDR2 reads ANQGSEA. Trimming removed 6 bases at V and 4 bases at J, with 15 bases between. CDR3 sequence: CSVLQGLGTEAFF. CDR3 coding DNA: TGCAGCGTCCTACAGGGACTGGGCACTGAAGCTTTCTTT.

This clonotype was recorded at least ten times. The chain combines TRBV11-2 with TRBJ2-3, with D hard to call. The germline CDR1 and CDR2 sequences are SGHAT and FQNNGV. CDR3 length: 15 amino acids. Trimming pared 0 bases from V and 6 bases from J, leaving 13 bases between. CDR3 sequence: CASSLESGSWDTQYF. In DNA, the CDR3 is TGTGCCAGCAGCTTAGAGTCGGGCAGTTGGGATACGCAGTATTTT. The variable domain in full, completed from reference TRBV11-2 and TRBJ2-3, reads EAGVAQSPRYKIIEKRQSVAFWCNPISGHATLYWYQQILGQGPKLLIQFQNNGVVDDSQLPKDRFSAERLKGVDSTLKIQPAKLEDSAVYLCASSLESGSWDTQYFGPGTRLTVL.

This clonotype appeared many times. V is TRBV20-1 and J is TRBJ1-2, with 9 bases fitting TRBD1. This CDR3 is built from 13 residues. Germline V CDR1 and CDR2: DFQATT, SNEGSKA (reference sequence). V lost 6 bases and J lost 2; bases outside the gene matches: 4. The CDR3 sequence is CSAGGQGNYGYTF. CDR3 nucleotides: TGCAGTGCGGGAGGACAGGGGAACTATGGCTACACCTTC.

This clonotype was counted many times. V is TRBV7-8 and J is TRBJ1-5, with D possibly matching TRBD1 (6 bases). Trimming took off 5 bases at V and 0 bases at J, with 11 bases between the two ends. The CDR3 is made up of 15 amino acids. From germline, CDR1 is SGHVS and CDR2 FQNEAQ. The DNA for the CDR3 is TGTGCCAGCAGCAAGAGGACAGCTAGCAATCAGCCCCAGCATTTT. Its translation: CASSKRTASNQPQHF.

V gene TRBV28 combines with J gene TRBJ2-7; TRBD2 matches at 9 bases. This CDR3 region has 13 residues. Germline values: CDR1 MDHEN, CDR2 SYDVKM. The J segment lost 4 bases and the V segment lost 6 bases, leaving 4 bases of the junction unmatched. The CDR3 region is CASRELAGYEQYF. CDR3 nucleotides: TGTGCCAGCAGGGAACTAGCGGGTTACGAGCAGTACTTC.

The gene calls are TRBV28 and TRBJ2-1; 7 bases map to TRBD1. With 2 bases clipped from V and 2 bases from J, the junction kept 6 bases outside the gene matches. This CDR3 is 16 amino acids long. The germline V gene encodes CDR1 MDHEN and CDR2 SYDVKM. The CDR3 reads CASSLDRATPYNEQFF. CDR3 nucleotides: TGTGCCAGCAGTTTAGACAGGGCCACCCCCTACAATGAGCAGTTCTTC. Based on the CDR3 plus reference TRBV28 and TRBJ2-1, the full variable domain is DVKVTQSSRYLVKRTGEKVFLECVQDMDHENMFWYRQDPGLGLRLIYFSYDVKMKEKGDIPEGYSVSREKKERFSLILESASTNQTSMYLCASSLDRATPYNEQFFGPGTRLTVL.

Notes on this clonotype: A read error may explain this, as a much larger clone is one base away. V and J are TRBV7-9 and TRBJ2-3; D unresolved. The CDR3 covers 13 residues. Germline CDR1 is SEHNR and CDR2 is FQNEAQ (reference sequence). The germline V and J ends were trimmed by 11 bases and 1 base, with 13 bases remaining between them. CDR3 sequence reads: CASMPSRTDTQYF. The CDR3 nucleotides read TGTGCCTCTATGCCCTCCCGCACAGATACGCAGTATTTT.